The T cell receptor beta chain described here comes from a study of T cells after yellow fever vaccination. Study-wide results and limits: Though it reached lower strength, the secondary response hit its peak faster, day 5 versus 15. Reappearing after the booster were most of the clones from primary vaccination (roughly 95% CD4, about 87% CD8).

Regarding this clonotype: Its antigen is as yet unknown.

UMIs and a universal primer site were added when TCR cDNA was made by 5'RACE template switching. MiXCR, applied by TCRdb to the 5' RACE reads, yields one record per CDR3 protein. The sample includes around 400,000 distinct CDR3 sequences, approximately 10% of them seen just once. Germline loops: CDR1 DFQATT, CDR2 SNEGSKA (reference sequence). The CDR3 is 14 amino acids. The V gene end was trimmed by 6 bases and the J gene end by 6 bases; junction bases not matched to a gene: 10. V and J are TRBV20-1 and TRBJ2-1, with 8 bases that match TRBD1. The sequenced sample was PBMCs, obtained on the day of the first yellow fever vaccination. The TCR was taken from a man aged 18 to 29 who received the YFV17D yellow fever vaccine. The CDR3 loop is CSAHPGQGINEQFF. CDR3 coding DNA: TGCAGTGCCCATCCTGGACAGGGTATCAATGAGCAGTTCTTC.